The clone carrying this TCR beta chain was found many times. The data were obtained in a study of T cells in Graves' hyperthyroidism and ophthalmopathy. This CDR3 has 13 residues. Germline V gene sequence: CDR1 SQVTM, CDR2 ANQGSEA. Trimming pared 2 bases from V and 4 bases from J, leaving 9 bases between. TCR beta CDR3 sequences were amplified from RNA transcripts. An initial round of RT-PCR targeting the TCR CDR3 relied on the HTBI primer set. Via MiXCR, TCRdb re-called the multiplex PCR reads, giving one row per CDR3 protein. The table lists roughly 250,000 distinct CDR3 sequences, approximately 16% of them singletons.

The chain links TRBV29-1 to TRBJ2-1; D call uncertain. The specimen sequenced was blood. The sequence was obtained from a woman aged 18-29 years with Graves' ophthalmopathy. In DNA form, the CDR3 reads TGCAGCGTTGAACAGATCGATTACAATGAGCAGTTCTTC. This gives the protein CSVEQIDYNEQFF.